There are a few counts of the clone carrying this T cell receptor beta chain. The target antigen is unknown. The CDR3 runs 15 residues. Germline V CDR1 and CDR2: SGHRS, YFSETQ. The V end lost 5 bases, the J end lost 0 bases, and 12 bases lay between the germline ends. PCR involved 60 Vbeta and 13 Jbeta primers. In the source study's methods: Unique TCR beta chains numbered around 80 million in a later analysis, with roughly 9.9 million shared. TCRdb's table, derived via immunoSEQ multiplex PCR, lists solely in-frame clones and lacks some. V and J calls and clone size are given by that table; D and trimming were obtained from the DNA. Altogether over 150,000 clones are present, roughly 74% being singletons, with the ten largest covering about 2.6%. This specimen belongs to a study of cytomegalovirus exposure and HLA in healthy donors. Study overall: Genotyping of some 390 donors showed that over 80% belonged to the Caucasian-associated ancestry cluster. Study-level findings and limits: The authors later found HLA-associated TCR beta chains more clonally expanded than equally common others. Confirmation in vitro established that a few CMV-associated chains were specific for CMV antigens.

The sample consisted of PBMCs. The chain is built from TRBV5-1 and TRBJ1-3; D gene unclear. The TCR was taken from a young man in good health and CMV-seronegative. The chain's CDR3 is CASRALPSSGNTIYF. CDR3 sequence (DNA): TGCGCCAGCAGGGCCCTCCCAAGCTCTGGAAACACCATATATTTT.